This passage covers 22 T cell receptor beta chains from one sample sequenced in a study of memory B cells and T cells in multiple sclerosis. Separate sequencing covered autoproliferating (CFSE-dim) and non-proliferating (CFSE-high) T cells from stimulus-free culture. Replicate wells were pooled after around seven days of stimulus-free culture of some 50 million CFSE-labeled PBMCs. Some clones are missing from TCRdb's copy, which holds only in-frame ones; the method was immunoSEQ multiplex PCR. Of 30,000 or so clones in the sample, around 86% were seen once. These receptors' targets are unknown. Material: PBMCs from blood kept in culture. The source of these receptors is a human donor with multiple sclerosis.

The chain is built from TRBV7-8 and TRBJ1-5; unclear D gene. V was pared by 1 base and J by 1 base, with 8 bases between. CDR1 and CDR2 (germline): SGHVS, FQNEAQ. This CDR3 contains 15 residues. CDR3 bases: TGTGCCAGCAGCTTAGGAGGGATGAGCAATCAGCCCCAGCATTTT. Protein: CASSLGGMSNQPQHF.

The CDR3 coding sequence is TGTGCCAGTAGTAATCCCACCGGGCTAGCGGGAGCTAATGAGCAGTTCTTC. This codes for CASSNPTGLAGANEQFF. The chain employs TRBV19 and TRBJ2-1; 10 bases are a match to TRBD2. The CDR3 is made up of 17 amino acids. With V trimmed by 4 bases and J by 7 bases, 13 bases remained unmatched. The germline CDR1 and CDR2 sequences are LNHDA and SQIVND (reference sequence).

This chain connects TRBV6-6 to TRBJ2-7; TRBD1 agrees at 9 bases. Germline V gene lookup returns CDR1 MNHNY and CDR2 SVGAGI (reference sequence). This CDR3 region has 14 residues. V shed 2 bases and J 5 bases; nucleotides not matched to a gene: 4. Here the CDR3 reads CASSYGGQGDEQYF. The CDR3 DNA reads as TGTGCCAGCAGTTACGGGGGACAGGGAGACGAGCAGTACTTC.

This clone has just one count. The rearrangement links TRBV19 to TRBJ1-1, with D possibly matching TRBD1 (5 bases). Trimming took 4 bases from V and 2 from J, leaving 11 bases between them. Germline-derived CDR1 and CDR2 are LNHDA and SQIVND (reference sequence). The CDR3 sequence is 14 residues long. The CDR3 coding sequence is TGTGCCAGTAGTACAGGGCAATTCAACACTGAAGCTTTCTTT. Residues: CASSTGQFNTEAFF.

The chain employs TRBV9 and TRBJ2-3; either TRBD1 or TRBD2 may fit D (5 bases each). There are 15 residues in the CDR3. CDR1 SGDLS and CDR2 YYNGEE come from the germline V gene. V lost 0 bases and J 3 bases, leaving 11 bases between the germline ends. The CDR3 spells CASSVGGTPTDTQYF. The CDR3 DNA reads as TGTGCCAGCAGCGTAGGTGGGACCCCGACAGATACGCAGTATTTT.

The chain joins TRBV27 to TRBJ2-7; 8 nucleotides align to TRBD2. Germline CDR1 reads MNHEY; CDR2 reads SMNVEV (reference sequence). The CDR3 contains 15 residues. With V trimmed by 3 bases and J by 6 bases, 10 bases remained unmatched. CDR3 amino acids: CASSLGFGRDREQYF. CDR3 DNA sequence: TGTGCCAGCAGTTTGGGCTTCGGGAGGGACCGCGAGCAGTACTTC.

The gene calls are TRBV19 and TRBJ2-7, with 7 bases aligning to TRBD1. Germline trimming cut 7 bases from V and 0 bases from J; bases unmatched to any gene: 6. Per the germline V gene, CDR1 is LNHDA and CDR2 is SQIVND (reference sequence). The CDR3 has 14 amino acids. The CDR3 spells CASTRGYDSYEQYF. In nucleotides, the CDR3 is TGTGCCAGTACCAGGGGGTACGACTCCTACGAGCAGTACTTC.

Written as DNA, the CDR3 is TGTGCCAGCAGCTTGGTAAAGGAGCAGTACTTC. Protein sequence: CASSLVKEQYF. The chain joins TRBV11-2 to TRBJ2-7; no definite D call. Per the germline V gene, CDR1 is SGHAT and CDR2 is FQNNGV. Trimming took off 3 bases at V and 7 bases at J, with 7 bases between the two ends. The CDR3 is 11 amino acids. The full variable domain, its missing parts supplied by reference TRBV11-2 and TRBJ2-7, is EAGVAQSPRYKIIEKRQSVAFWCNPISGHATLYWYQQILGQGPKLLIQFQNNGVVDDSQLPKDRFSAERLKGVDSTLKIQPAKLEDSAVYLCASSLVKEQYFGPGTRLTVT.

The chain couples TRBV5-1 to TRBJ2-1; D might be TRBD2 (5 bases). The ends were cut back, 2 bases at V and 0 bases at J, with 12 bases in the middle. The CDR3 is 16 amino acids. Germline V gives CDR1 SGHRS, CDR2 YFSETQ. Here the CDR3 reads CASSFSGMSSYNEQFF. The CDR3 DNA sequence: TGCGCCAGCAGCTTTTCCGGGATGAGCTCCTACAATGAGCAGTTCTTC. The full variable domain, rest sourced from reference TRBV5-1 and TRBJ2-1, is KAGVTQTPRYLIKTRGQQVTLSCSPISGHRSVSWYQQTPGQGLQFLFEYFSETQRNKGNFPGRFSGRQFSNSRSEMNVSTLELGDSALYLCASSFSGMSSYNEQFFGPGTRLTVL.

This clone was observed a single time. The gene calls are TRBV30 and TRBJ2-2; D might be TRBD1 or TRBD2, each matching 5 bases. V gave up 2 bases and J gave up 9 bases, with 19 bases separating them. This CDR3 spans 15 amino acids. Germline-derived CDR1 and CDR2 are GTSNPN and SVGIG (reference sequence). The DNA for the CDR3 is TGTGCCTGGAGTCCTGGACTGGGGCTCGACCGGGAGCTGTTTTTT. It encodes CAWSPGLGLDRELFF.

This chain's CDR3 is CASSLTTGGPLGEQYF. The CDR3 DNA reads as TGCGCCAGCAGCTTGACTACAGGGGGCCCCCTGGGAGAGCAGTACTTC. The rearrangement uses TRBV5-1 and TRBJ2-7, with TRBD1 identical over 9 bases. V shed 1 base, J shed 7 bases, and the junction held 12 bases outside the gene matches. CDR3 size: 16 residues. The germline V gene encodes CDR1 SGHRS and CDR2 YFSETQ.

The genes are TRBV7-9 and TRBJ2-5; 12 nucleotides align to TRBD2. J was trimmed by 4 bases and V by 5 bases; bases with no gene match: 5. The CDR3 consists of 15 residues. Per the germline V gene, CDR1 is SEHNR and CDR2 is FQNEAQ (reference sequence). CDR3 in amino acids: CASSILLAGGETQYF. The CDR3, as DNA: TGTGCCAGCAGCATCTTACTAGCGGGGGGAGAGACCCAGTACTTC.

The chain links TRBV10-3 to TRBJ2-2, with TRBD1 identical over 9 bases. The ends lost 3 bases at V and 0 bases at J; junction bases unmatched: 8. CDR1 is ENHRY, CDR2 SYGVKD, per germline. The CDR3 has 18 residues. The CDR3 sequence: CAISDRPTGGANTGELFF. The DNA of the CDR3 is TGTGCCATCAGTGACCGTCCCACAGGGGGCGCGAACACCGGGGAGCTGTTTTTT.

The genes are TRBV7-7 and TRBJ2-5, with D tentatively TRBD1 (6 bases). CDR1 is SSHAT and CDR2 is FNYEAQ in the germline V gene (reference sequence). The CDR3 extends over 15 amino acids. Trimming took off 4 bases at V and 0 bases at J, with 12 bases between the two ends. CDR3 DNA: TGTGCCAGCAGCTCAAAACAGGGAAACCAAGAGACCCAGTACTTC. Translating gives CASSSKQGNQETQYF.

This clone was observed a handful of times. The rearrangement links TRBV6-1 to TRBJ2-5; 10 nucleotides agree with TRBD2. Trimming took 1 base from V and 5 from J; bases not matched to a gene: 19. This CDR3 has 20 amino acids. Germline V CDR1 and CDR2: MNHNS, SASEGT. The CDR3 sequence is CASSEGRSGRGGAQRETQYF. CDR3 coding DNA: TGTGCCAGCAGTGAAGGTCGCAGCGGGAGGGGTGGGGCCCAGCGGGAGACCCAGTACTTC.

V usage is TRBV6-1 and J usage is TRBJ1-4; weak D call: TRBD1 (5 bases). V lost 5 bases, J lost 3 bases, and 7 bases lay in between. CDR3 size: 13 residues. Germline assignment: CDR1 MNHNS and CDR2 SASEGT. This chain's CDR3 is CASSTGPNEKLFF. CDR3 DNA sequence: TGTGCCAGCAGTACAGGACCTAATGAAAAACTGTTTTTT.

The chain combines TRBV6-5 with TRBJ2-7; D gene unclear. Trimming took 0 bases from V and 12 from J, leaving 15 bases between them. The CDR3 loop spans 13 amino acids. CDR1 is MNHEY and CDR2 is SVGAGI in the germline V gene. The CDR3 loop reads CASSYSTMGLGYF. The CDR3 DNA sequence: TGTGCCAGCAGTTACTCGACCATGGGATTGGGGTACTTC.

The CDR3 DNA reads as TGTGCCAGCAGCGATCGGGACACAAACTACAATGAGCAGTTCTTC. Residues: CASSDRDTNYNEQFF. J is TRBJ2-1 and V is TRBV7-9, with a tentative D call TRBD1 (6 bases). The CDR3 sequence is 15 residues long. Trimming stripped 5 bases from V and 3 bases from J, with 14 bases between. Germline CDR1 and CDR2: SEHNR and FQNEAQ (reference sequence).

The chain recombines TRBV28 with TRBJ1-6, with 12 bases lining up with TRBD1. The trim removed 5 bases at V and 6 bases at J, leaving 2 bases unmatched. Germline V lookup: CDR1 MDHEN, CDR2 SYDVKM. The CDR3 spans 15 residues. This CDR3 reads CASSRDRGPNSPLHF. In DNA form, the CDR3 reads TGTGCCAGCAGTCGGGACAGGGGGCCTAATTCACCCCTCCACTTT.

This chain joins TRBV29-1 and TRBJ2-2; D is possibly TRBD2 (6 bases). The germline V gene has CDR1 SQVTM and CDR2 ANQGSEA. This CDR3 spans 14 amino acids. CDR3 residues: CTPAGICNTGELFF. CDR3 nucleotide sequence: TGCACCCCCGCGGGGATCTGCAACACCGGGGAGCTGTTTTTT.

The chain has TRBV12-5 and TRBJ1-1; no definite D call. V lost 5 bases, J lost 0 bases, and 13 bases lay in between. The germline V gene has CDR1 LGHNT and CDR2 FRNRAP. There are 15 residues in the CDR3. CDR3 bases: TGTGCTAGTGGTCTTTGGTCCTCTATGAACACTGAAGCTTTCTTT. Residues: CASGLWSSMNTEAFF.

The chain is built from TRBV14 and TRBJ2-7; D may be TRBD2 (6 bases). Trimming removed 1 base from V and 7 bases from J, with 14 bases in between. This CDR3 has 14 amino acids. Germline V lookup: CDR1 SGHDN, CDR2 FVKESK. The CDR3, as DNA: TGTGCCAGCAGCCAAGTGGGTGGGACTGGGGAGCAGTACTTC. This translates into CASSQVGGTGEQYF. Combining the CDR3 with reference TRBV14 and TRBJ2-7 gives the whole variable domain EAGVTQFPSHSVIEKGQTVTLRCDPISGHDNLYWYRRVMGKEIKFLLHFVKESKQDESGMPNNRFLAERTGGTYSTLKVQPAELEDSGVYFCASSQVGGTGEQYFGPGTRLTVT.